This T cell receptor (beta chain) came from a study of T cells in Graves' hyperthyroidism and ophthalmopathy. Looking at the study overall: Peripheral blood draws took place at initial diagnosis, ahead of any treatment.

Overall study results and limits: Researchers report that a 13 V-J model separated ophthalmopathy from stable hyperthyroidism. Most clonotypes expanded in thyroid above 0.001 were likewise present in blood.

V lost 5 bases and J lost 4; bases outside the gene matches: 4. The CDR3 runs to 14 residues. CDR1 is LNHNV and CDR2 is YYDKDF in the germline V gene (reference sequence). This clonotype was seen repeatedly, ten times or more. As yet, its antigen is unknown. PBMCs were sourced from approximately 10 ml fresh peripheral blood. There were TCR beta CDR3 regions amplified from RNA transcripts. The HTBI primer set served for first-round RT-PCR of the TCR CDR3. One entry per CDR3 protein, called by TCRdb with MiXCR from the multiplex PCR reads. The sample lists about 480,000 distinct CDR3 sequences, around 14% occurring once.

The chain links TRBV15 to TRBJ2-7, with TRBD2 identical over 11 bases. The specimen sequenced was blood. This clonotype was obtained from a woman aged 18-30 years with Graves' hyperthyroidism. This CDR3 reads CATSSTSGKYEQYV. For the CDR3, the DNA is TGTGCCACCAGCTCGACTAGCGGGAAGTACGAGCAGTACGTC.